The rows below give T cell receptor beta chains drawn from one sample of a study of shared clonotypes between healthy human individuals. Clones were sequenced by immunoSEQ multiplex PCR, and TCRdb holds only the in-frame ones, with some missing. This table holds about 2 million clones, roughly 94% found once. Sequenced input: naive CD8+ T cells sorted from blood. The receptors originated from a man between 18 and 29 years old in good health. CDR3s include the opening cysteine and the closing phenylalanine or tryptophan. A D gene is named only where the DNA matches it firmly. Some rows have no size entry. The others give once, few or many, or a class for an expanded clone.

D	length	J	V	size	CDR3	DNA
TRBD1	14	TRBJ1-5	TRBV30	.	CAWSLGQGAGTQHF	TGTGCCTGGAGTTTGGGGCAGGGGGCCGGGACCCAGCATTTT
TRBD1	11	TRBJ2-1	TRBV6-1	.	CASGQGNEQFF	TGTGCCAGCGGACAGGGTAATGAGCAGTTCTTC
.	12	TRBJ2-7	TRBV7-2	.	CASSLAGSEQYF	TGTGCCAGCAGCTTAGCAGGGAGCGAGCAGTACTTC
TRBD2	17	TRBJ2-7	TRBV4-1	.	CASSQVAGTSGAYEQYF	TGCGCCAGCAGCCAAGTGGCCGGGACTAGCGGAGCCTACGAGCAGTACTTC
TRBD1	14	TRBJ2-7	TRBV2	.	CASSVDRGFYEQYF	TGTGCCAGCAGTGTCGACAGGGGGTTCTACGAGCAGTACTTC
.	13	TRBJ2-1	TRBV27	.	CASRDGSYNEQFF	TGTGCCAGCAGAGACGGTTCCTACAATGAGCAGTTCTTC
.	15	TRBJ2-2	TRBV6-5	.	CASSYGLGNTGELFF	TGTGCCAGCAGTTATGGGCTGGGGAACACCGGGGAGCTGTTTTTT
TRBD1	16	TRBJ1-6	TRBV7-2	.	CASSPRQGESNSPLHF	TGTGCCAGCAGCCCCAGACAGGGTGAGTCGAATTCACCCCTCCACTTT
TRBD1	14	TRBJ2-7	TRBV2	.	CASSSQGISYEQYF	TGTGCCAGCAGTTCACAGGGGATATCCTACGAGCAGTACTTC
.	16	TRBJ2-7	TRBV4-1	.	CASSQDIRTANYEQYF	TGCGCCAGCAGCCAAGATATCAGGACGGCGAACTACGAGCAGTACTTC
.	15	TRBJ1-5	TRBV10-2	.	CASSEGSSFNQPQHF	TGCGCCAGCAGTGAGGGCTCGTCCTTCAATCAGCCCCAGCATTTT
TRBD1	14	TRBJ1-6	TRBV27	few	CASSPGGGNSPLHF	TGTGCCAGCAGTCCAGGGGGCGGCAATTCACCCCTCCACTTT
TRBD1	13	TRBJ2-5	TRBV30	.	CAADRGSGETQYF	TGTGCCGCCGACAGGGGATCTGGAGAGACCCAGTACTTC
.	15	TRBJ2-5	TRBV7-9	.	CASRSPLSSAETQYF	TGTGCCAGCCGTTCCCCATTATCTAGTGCAGAGACCCAGTACTTC
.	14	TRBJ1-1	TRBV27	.	CASSLRGFSGAPFF	TGTGCCAGCAGTTTGCGGGGCTTCTCCGGGGCCCCTTTCTTT
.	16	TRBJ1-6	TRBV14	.	CASSLFSTGIFAPLHF	TGTGCCAGCAGCCTGTTCTCGACAGGAATATTCGCGCCCCTCCACTTT
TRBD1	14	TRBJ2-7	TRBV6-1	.	CASSFDRGAYEQYF	TGTGCCAGCAGTTTTGACAGGGGAGCCTACGAGCAGTACTTC
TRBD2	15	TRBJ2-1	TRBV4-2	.	CASSQDLNSGNEQFF	TGTGCCAGCAGCCAAGATCTAAATAGCGGGAATGAGCAGTTCTTC
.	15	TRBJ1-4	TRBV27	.	CASKSSGDGNEKLFF	TGTGCCAGCAAGTCGTCGGGGGACGGGAATGAAAAACTGTTTTTT
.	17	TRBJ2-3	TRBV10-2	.	CASSDPGEGTSTDTQYF	TGCGCCAGCAGTGATCCCGGTGAGGGAACTAGCACAGATACGCAGTATTTT
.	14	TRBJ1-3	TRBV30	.	CAWGTGAVGNTIYF	TGTGCCTGGGGTACAGGAGCCGTAGGAAACACCATATATTTT
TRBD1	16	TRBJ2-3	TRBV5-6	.	CASSLAGQSITDTQYF	TGTGCCAGCAGCTTGGCGGGACAGAGTATAACAGATACGCAGTATTTT
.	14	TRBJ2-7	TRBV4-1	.	CASSQDEPWGEQYF	TGCGCCAGCAGCCAAGATGAGCCGTGGGGCGAGCAGTACTTC
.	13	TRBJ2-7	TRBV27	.	CASSLTQTYEQYF	TGTGCCAGCAGTTTGACTCAAACCTACGAGCAGTACTTC
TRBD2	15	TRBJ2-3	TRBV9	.	CASSAAGGPADTQYF	TGTGCCAGCAGCGCTGCGGGGGGCCCGGCAGATACGCAGTATTTT
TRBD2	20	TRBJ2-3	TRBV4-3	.	CASSHLTGLAGGAPTDTQYF	TGCGCCAGCAGCCATCTTACGGGACTAGCGGGAGGGGCCCCGACAGATACGCAGTATTTT
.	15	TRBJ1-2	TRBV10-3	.	CAISESKAGVGGYTF	TGTGCCATCAGTGAGTCTAAGGCGGGGGTTGGAGGCTACACCTTC
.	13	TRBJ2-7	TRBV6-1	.	CASTRDLRYEQYF	TGTGCCAGCACTCGGGACTTGAGATACGAGCAGTACTTC
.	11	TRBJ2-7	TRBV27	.	CASSFGDEQYF	TGTGCCAGCAGTTTTGGCGACGAGCAGTACTTC
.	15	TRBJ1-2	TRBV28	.	CASSLGEGPNYGYTF	TGTGCCAGCAGTTTAGGCGAGGGCCCAAACTATGGCTACACCTTC
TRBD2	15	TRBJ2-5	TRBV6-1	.	CASNSGGGIQETQYF	TGTGCCAGCAATAGCGGGGGGGGAATCCAAGAGACCCAGTACTTC
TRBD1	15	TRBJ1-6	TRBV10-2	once	CASRGQGELNSPLHF	TGCGCCAGCAGAGGACAGGGCGAGCTTAATTCACCCCTCCACTTT
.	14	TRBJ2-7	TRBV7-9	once	CASSLEPERDEQYF	TGTGCCAGCAGCTTAGAACCCGAGAGGGACGAGCAGTACTTC
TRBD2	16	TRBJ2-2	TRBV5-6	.	CASSLRREGTTGELFF	TGTGCCAGCAGCTTGAGGCGGGAGGGGACCACCGGGGAGCTGTTTTTT
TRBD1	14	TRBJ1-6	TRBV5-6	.	CASSPTGGSSPLHF	TGTGCCAGCAGCCCGACAGGGGGCAGTTCACCCCTCCACTTT
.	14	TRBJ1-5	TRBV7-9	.	CASSLGQPNQPQHF	TGTGCCAGCAGCTTAGGGCAGCCCAATCAGCCCCAGCATTTT
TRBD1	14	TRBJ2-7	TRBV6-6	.	CASSPGQGNYEQYF	TGTGCCAGCAGTCCGGGACAGGGGAACTACGAGCAGTACTTC
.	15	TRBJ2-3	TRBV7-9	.	CASSSNWDDTDTQYF	TGTGCCAGCAGCTCCAATTGGGACGACACAGATACGCAGTATTTT
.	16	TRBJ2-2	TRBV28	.	CASSLPVDWGTGELFF	TGTGCCAGCAGTTTACCCGTGGATTGGGGGACCGGGGAGCTGTTTTTT
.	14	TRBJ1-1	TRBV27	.	CASSPDSLNTEAFF	TGTGCCAGCAGTCCGGACAGCTTGAACACTGAAGCTTTCTTT
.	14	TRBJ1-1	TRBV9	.	CASSVDMMNTEAFF	TGTGCCAGCAGCGTAGACATGATGAACACTGAAGCTTTCTTT
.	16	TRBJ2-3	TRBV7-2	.	CASSLDREGLEDTQYF	TGTGCCAGCAGCTTAGACAGGGAGGGTCTTGAGGATACGCAGTATTTT
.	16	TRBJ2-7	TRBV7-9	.	CASSPLLLEGLYEQYF	TGTGCCAGCAGCCCGCTTTTGTTGGAGGGCCTCTACGAGCAGTACTTC
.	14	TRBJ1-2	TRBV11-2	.	CASSFMMAGDGYTF	TGTGCCAGCAGCTTTATGATGGCAGGGGATGGCTACACCTTC
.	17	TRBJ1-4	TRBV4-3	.	CASSHDDTGTVNEKLFF	TGCGCCAGCAGCCACGATGATACAGGGACCGTTAATGAAAAACTGTTTTTT
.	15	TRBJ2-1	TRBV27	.	CASTLGLSPLNEQFF	TGTGCCAGCACTTTAGGGCTATCTCCGTTAAATGAGCAGTTCTTC